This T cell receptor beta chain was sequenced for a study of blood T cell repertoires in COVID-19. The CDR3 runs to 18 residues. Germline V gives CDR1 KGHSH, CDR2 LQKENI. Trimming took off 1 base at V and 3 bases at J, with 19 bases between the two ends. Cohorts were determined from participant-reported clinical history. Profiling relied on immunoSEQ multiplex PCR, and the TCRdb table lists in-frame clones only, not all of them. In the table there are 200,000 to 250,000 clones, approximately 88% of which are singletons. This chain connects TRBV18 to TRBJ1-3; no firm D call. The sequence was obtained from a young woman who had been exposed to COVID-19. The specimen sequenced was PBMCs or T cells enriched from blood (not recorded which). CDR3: CASSPLPKDAEVGNTIYF. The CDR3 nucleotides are TGTGCCAGCTCACCACTGCCTAAGGATGCGGAGGTTGGAAACACCATATATTTT.